The 21 T cell receptor beta chains below all came from one sample that was sequenced in a study of blood T cells in healthy people across ages. Together with a sample-barcoded 5' primer, a J-beta primer mix was included in a second PCR lasting roughly 6 to 12 cycles. TCRdb redid the calling of the 5' RACE reads with MiXCR, one entry per CDR3 protein. Among 650,000 to 1,000,000 distinct CDR3 sequences listed, around 36% were seen once. Sequencing was carried out using blood. These TCRs come from a young man in good health.

This clonotype was observed once. A single base separates this from a much larger clone, so it may be a read error. This chain connects TRBV5-1 to TRBJ2-1, with 9 bases identical to TRBD1. The CDR3 consists of 18 residues. CDR1 is SGHRS, CDR2 YFSETQ, per germline. CDR3 sequence reads: CTSSWGYGTGPRYNEQFF. Written as DNA, the CDR3 is TGCACCAGCAGCTGGGGTTATGGGACAGGGCCTCGATACAATGAGCAGTTCTTC.

This clonotype was seen a few times. The J gene is TRBJ2-1, the V gene TRBV4-1; a weak D match, TRBD1 (5 bases). Trimming removed 2 bases from V and 0 bases from J, with 8 bases in between. CDR3 size: 15 residues. Germline values: CDR1 MGHRA, CDR2 YSYEKL. CDR3 region: CASSQLGVSYNEQFF. In DNA form, the CDR3 reads TGCGCCAGCAGCCAACTAGGGGTCTCCTACAATGAGCAGTTCTTC.

This clonotype was seen a handful of times. The rearrangement uses TRBV2 and TRBJ2-3, with 10 positions matching TRBD2. This CDR3 is 15 amino acids long. Germline values: CDR1 SNHLY, CDR2 FYNNEI. With 3 bases clipped from V and 8 bases from J, the junction kept 8 bases outside the gene matches. CDR3 protein: CASSDTSGVRGTQYF. CDR3 nucleotide sequence: TGTGCCAGCAGTGATACTAGCGGGGTGCGGGGTACGCAGTATTTT.

V and J are TRBV6-6 and TRBJ2-4; D assignment may be TRBD1 or TRBD2 (5 bases each). The last part of the DNA fits TRBJ2-7 better; the J call may be wrong. This CDR3 is 15 amino acids long. CDR1 and CDR2 (germline): MNHNY, SVGAGI (reference sequence). CDR3 nucleotides: TGTGCCAGCAGTTACGGGCCGGGGCCCAACTACGAGCAGTACTTC. It yields the protein CASSYGPGPNYEQYF.

This chain uses TRBV5-1 with TRBJ2-3, with 9 bases fitting TRBD1. V gave up 5 bases and J gave up 0 bases; unmatched junction bases: 4. Germline CDR1 and CDR2: SGHRS and YFSETQ. This CDR3 contains 15 residues. CDR3 residues: CASSTGTGSTDTQYF. CDR3 DNA: TGCGCCAGCAGTACCGGGACAGGGAGCACAGATACGCAGTATTTT.

V is TRBV5-6 and J is TRBJ1-2; D is unclear. Per the germline V gene, CDR1 is SGHDT and CDR2 is YYEEEE. V dropped 0 bases and J dropped 6 bases, with 18 bases sitting between them. The CDR3 runs to 16 residues. The CDR3 reads CASSLEVYSGSDGYTF. The CDR3 DNA reads as TGTGCCAGCAGCTTGGAAGTGTACAGCGGAAGCGATGGCTACACCTTC.

The rearrangement joins TRBV15 to TRBJ2-1; D is ambiguous. This CDR3 has 16 residues. Trimming shortened V by 4 bases and J by 2 bases, and 15 bases separated the two germline ends. Germline lookup yields CDR1 LNHNV and CDR2 YYDKDF (reference sequence). The CDR3 is CATSNPKLSPYNEQFF. CDR3 DNA sequence: TGTGCCACCAGCAATCCCAAGTTGAGCCCCTACAATGAGCAGTTCTTC.

This clonotype showed up just a few times. The DNA of the CDR3 is TGTGCCAGCAGTCTAACAGGGCAGGGGGCTCGAGATGGCTACACCTTC. Translating gives CASSLTGQGARDGYTF. The chain joins TRBV6-1 to TRBJ1-2; 8 bases agree with TRBD1. The germline V gene encodes CDR1 MNHNS and CDR2 SASEGT. CDR3 size: 16 residues. After removal of 5 bases from V and 6 bases from J, the junction contained 14 bases not matched to a gene.

The sample holds many counts of this clonotype. The genes are TRBV6-5 and TRBJ2-5; D gene ambiguous. V lost 6 bases and J 4 bases, leaving 18 bases between the germline ends. From germline, CDR1 is MNHEY and CDR2 SVGAGI. This CDR3 spans 15 amino acids. Here the CDR3 DNA reads TGTGCCAGCAGCCTTGACCCGAGTGTTGGAGAGACCCAGTACTTC. Translation gives CASSLDPSVGETQYF.

This clonotype has a handful of counts. The J gene is TRBJ2-7, the V gene TRBV7-2, with D possibly being TRBD2 (5 bases). V dropped 1 base and J dropped 3 bases, with 16 bases sitting between them. CDR3 size: 16 residues. Germline V lookup: CDR1 SGHTA, CDR2 FQGNSA. The CDR3 DNA sequence: TGTGCCAGCAGCTTAGTTCTCGGACGGGGTAACTACGAGCAGTACTTC. Residues: CASSLVLGRGNYEQYF.

This clonotype appeared a single time. CDR3 sequence: CASTLGSSYNEQFF. The CDR3 region has the DNA TGTGCCAGCACGCTGGGCAGCTCCTACAATGAGCAGTTCTTC. V is TRBV2 and J is TRBJ2-1; unclear D gene. The CDR3 is 14 residues long. Trimming took off 7 bases at V and 0 bases at J, with 10 bases between the two ends. Germline V gives CDR1 SNHLY, CDR2 FYNNEI.

The sample holds many counts of this clonotype. The chain is built from TRBV15 and TRBJ2-1; possible D gene TRBD2, 5 bases. Trimming shortened V by 0 bases and J by 9 bases, and 9 bases separated the two germline ends. Germline CDR1 and CDR2: LNHNV and YYDKDF (reference sequence). CDR3 length: 13 amino acids. CDR3 DNA: TGTGCCACCAGCAGAGATCGGGGTGGTGAGCAGTTCTTC. Residues: CATSRDRGGEQFF.

A few counts support this clonotype. The chain has TRBV12-3 or TRBV12-4 and TRBJ2-1; D remains ambiguous. The CDR3 loop spans 12 amino acids. V was shortened by 6 bases and J by 9 bases, with 12 bases between the two germline ends. Written as DNA, the CDR3 is TGTGCCAGCAGCCAACCCGGCGGTGAGCAGTTCTTC. The encoded protein is CASSQPGGEQFF.

This clonotype was detected only a few times. V is TRBV14 and J is TRBJ2-1; no clear D gene. The CDR3 covers 14 residues. With 1 base removed from V and 10 bases from J, the gap between germline ends came to 14 bases. The V gene's germline CDR1 is SGHDN and CDR2 FVKESK. DNA for the CDR3: TGTGCCAGCAGCCAAGGGCGAGGTCTAGGGGAGCAGTTCTTC. Its translation is CASSQGRGLGEQFF.

There are many counts of this clonotype. The genes are TRBV6-5 and TRBJ1-2, with TRBD1 matching 10 bases. The CDR3 consists of 15 residues. Losses at the gene ends were 7 bases for V and 3 bases for J; bases not matched to a gene: 8. CDR1 and CDR2 from the germline V gene are MNHEY and SVGAGI. For the CDR3, the DNA is TGTGCCAGCACCCCGACAGGGGGCTCGGACTATGGCTACACCTTC. Translated, it gives CASTPTGGSDYGYTF.

Points on this clonotype: An end of the junction differs from the germline gene, which may be a read error. The CDR3 nucleotides are TGTGCCAGCAGTTCTGTAGAGGGGGCCAGGCTAGACTTC. Protein sequence: CASSSVEGARLDF. The rearrangement joins TRBV12-3 or TRBV12-4 to TRBJ1-2, with 7 bases identical to TRBD1. This CDR3 has 13 residues.

The J gene is TRBJ1-5, the V gene TRBV2; TRBD1 might be the D (6 bases). With 7 bases removed from V and 1 base from J, the gap between germline ends came to 20 bases. The germline V gene encodes CDR1 SNHLY and CDR2 FYNNEI. The CDR3 spans 17 residues. Here the CDR3 DNA reads TGTGCCAGCACCGAGTCCCGGGGGCGCAACAGCAATCAGCCCCAGCATTTT. It translates to CASTESRGRNSNQPQHF.

This clonotype was counted between two and nine times. The chain has TRBV7-2 and TRBJ2-3, with 7 nucleotides matching TRBD2. The CDR3 covers 15 residues. Germline trimming cut 5 bases from V and 1 base from J; bases unmatched to any gene: 6. Per the germline V gene, CDR1 is SGHTA and CDR2 is FQGNSA. CDR3 sequence (DNA): TGTGCCAGCAGCCCCCAGCGGGGTGGCACAGATACGCAGTATTTT. This encodes CASSPQRGGTDTQYF.

The V gene is TRBV25-1, the J gene TRBJ2-1, with 9 bases identical to TRBD1. The V segment lost 4 bases and the J segment 9 bases; nucleotides outside the gene matches: 16. There are 17 residues in the CDR3. The V gene's germline CDR1 is MGHDK and CDR2 SYGVNS. The CDR3 coding sequence is TGTGCCAGCAGTGTAGTCCAGGGACAGGGTAGGGAGGGTGAGCAGTTCTTC. It specifies CASSVVQGQGREGEQFF.

The J gene is TRBJ2-1, the V gene TRBV18, with D maybe TRBD2 (6 bases). CDR3 length: 13 amino acids. Germline V lookup: CDR1 KGHSH, CDR2 LQKENI. Trimming pared 3 bases from V and 8 bases from J, leaving 11 bases between. CDR3 region: CASSPGGTDEQFF. DNA of the CDR3: TGTGCCAGCTCACCCGGGGGTACCGATGAGCAGTTCTTC.

This chain connects TRBV29-1 to TRBJ1-3, with TRBD1 as a possible D gene (5 bases). Trimming pared 2 bases from V and 1 base from J, leaving 12 bases between. Germline V lookup: CDR1 SQVTM, CDR2 ANQGSEA. CDR3 length: 15 amino acids. This chain's CDR3 is CSVESWGPSGNTIYF. Written as DNA, the CDR3 is TGCAGCGTTGAAAGCTGGGGACCGTCTGGAAACACCATATATTTT.